These T cell receptor beta chains were read from a single sample in a study of blood T cells in healthy people across ages. TCRdb itself ran the 5' RACE reads through MiXCR, one entry per CDR3 protein. Among 650,000 to 950,000 distinct CDR3 sequences, around two fifths were seen once, and the ten largest hold about a fifth. The sample comprised blood. The receptors were gathered from a man aged 55 to 70 in good health. Each CDR3 is given with its conserved first and last residue. The order of the fields is V gene, J gene, D gene, clone size, CDR3 DNA, CDR3 protein. D genes are given only for firm matches. A clone size is listed for some rows: how often the clone was seen (once, few, many), or a class if it is expanded.

TRBV7-2,TRBJ2-1,.,few,TGTGCCAGCAGCTCGAACCCTCCGGGGTCCTACAATGAGCAGTTCTTC,CASSSNPPGSYNEQFF
TRBV20-1,TRBJ1-4,TRBD1,.,TGCAGTGCAAGACAGGGATATGAAAAACTGTTTTTT,CSARQGYEKLFF
TRBV5-1,TRBJ2-2,.,few,TGCGCCAGCTCCGGGCCAAACACCGGGGAGCTGTTTTTT,CASSGPNTGELFF
TRBV9,TRBJ2-5,.,.,TGTGCCAGCAGCGTAGCAGGGGGTGGGGGGGCCGTTCGAGAGACCCAGTACTTC,CASSVAGGGGAVRETQYF
TRBV12-3/TRBV12-4,TRBJ2-4,TRBD2,few,TGTGCCAGCAGCCCCAACTCGATGGGGGGGAACATTCAGTACTTC,CASSPNSMGGNIQYF
TRBV6-5,TRBJ1-1,.,.,TGTGCCAGCGGCACCGGGCCCCTGAAGCTTTTCTTT,CASGTGPLKLFF
TRBV12-5,TRBJ2-7,.,few,TGTGCTAGTGGTTTGTCGGGGGTTTCCTACGAGCAGTACTTC,CASGLSGVSYEQYF
TRBV20-1,TRBJ2-4,TRBD1,.,TGCAGTACATCCTCCGGGACAGGGACAAACATTCAGTACTTC,CSTSSGTGTNIQYF
TRBV4-3,TRBJ1-2,TRBD1,few,TGCGCCAGCAGCCAAGATCTTCTGACAGGGGAGGGCTATGGCTACACCTTC,CASSQDLLTGEGYGYTF
TRBV7-2,TRBJ1-1,TRBD1,.,TGTGCCAGCAGCTGCGGACAGGGCACTGAAGCTTTCTTT,CASSCGQGTEAFF
TRBV25-1,TRBJ1-1,.,.,TGTGCCAGCAGCGGGGGACTCACTGAAGCTTTCTTT,CASSGGLTEAFF
TRBV5-1,TRBJ2-5,.,.,TGCGCCAGCAGCTTGGGACAGATTAATAGGGAGACCCAGTACTTC,CASSLGQINRETQYF
TRBV4-3,TRBJ2-7,.,.,TGCGCCAGCAGCCAAGTTCGGGCAGTAACAGAGCAGTACTTC,CASSQVRAVTEQYF
TRBV4-2,TRBJ2-5,TRBD2,.,TGTGCCACCGGACTAGCGGGGGGTCAAGAGACCCAGTACTTC,CATGLAGGQETQYF
TRBV4-3,TRBJ1-5,TRBD1,.,TGCGCCAGCAGCCAAGGTCTTGCGACAGGGGGCTTTCAGCCCCAGCATTTT,CASSQGLATGGFQPQHF
TRBV4-3,TRBJ2-7,.,.,TGCGCCAGCAGCCAAAACACTCGGGGTTCCACCTACGAGCAGTACTTC,CASSQNTRGSTYEQYF
TRBV7-6,TRBJ2-3,TRBD1,.,TGTGCCAGCAGCCCCAACGGATCACAGGGGCGGTGGGATACGCAGTATTTT,CASSPNGSQGRWDTQYF
TRBV30,TRBJ1-5,.,.,TGTGCCTGGAGTGTAGGAGGGCATAGCAATCAGCCCCAGCATTTT,CAWSVGGHSNQPQHF
TRBV6-1,TRBJ2-7,TRBD1,.,TGTGCCAGCTTTAACCTTCGACCGGGACAGGTCTTCTACGAGCAGTACTTC,CASFNLRPGQVFYEQYF
TRBV16,TRBJ1-2,.,.,TGTGCCAGCAGCCGCAAACAGGGTTTCTTGGACTATGGCTACACCTTC,CASSRKQGFLDYGYTF
TRBV15,TRBJ2-5,TRBD1,.,TGTGCCACCACGGGGGACAGGGCGGTAGAGGCCCAGTACTTC,CATTGDRAVEAQYF
TRBV29-1,TRBJ2-1,TRBD1,.,TGCAGCGGAAATCGACAGGGGGCTAGGGATGAGCAGTTCTTC,CSGNRQGARDEQFF
TRBV12-3/TRBV12-4,TRBJ2-1,TRBD2,.,TGTGCCAGCAGCGGGGAGAAACTAGCGGGGGCCTCCTACAATGAGCAGTTCTTC,CASSGEKLAGASYNEQFF
TRBV5-1,TRBJ2-7,TRBD2,.,TGCGCCAGCAGCTTGGCGGCGGGGGATACCTACGAGCAGTACTTC,CASSLAAGDTYEQYF
TRBV5-1,TRBJ2-5,.,once,TGCGCCAGCAGCTTGGAATGGGAAGAGACCCAGTACTTC,CASSLEWEETQYF
TRBV7-8,TRBJ2-7,TRBD1,few,TGTGCCAGCAGCGCAGGACAGGGAATCTACGAGCAGTACTTC,CASSAGQGIYEQYF
TRBV10-3,TRBJ1-5,.,.,TGTGCCATCAGTGACCACGGTGGGTACCGGACCAATCAGCCCCAGCATTTT,CAISDHGGYRTNQPQHF
TRBV6-2/TRBV6-3,TRBJ2-6,TRBD1,few,TGTGCCAGCAGTCGGGACAGGGGAACTGGGGCCAACGTCCTGACTTTC,CASSRDRGTGANVLTF
TRBV25-1,TRBJ2-1,.,few,TGTGCCAGCAGTGCCAGGTACAATGAGCAGTTCTTC,CASSARYNEQFF
TRBV27,TRBJ2-2,TRBD2,once,TGTGCCAGCAGTGGCTTAGCGGGGGCCAACACCGGGGAGCTGTTTTTT,CASSGLAGANTGELFF
TRBV14,TRBJ2-7,TRBD1,.,TGTGCCAGCAGCCTAATAGACAGGGCCTACGAGCAGTACTTC,CASSLIDRAYEQYF
TRBV30,TRBJ2-7,.,few,TGTGCCTGGAGTGATGTCTTCTACGAGCAGTACTTC,CAWSDVFYEQYF
TRBV18,TRBJ1-4,TRBD1,.,TGTGCCAGCTCACAGGACAGGAATGAAAAACTGTTTTTT,CASSQDRNEKLFF
TRBV5-1,TRBJ2-1,.,.,TGCGCCAGCAGCTTGGACGGGGGAAACAATGAGCAGTTCTTC,CASSLDGGNNEQFF
TRBV12-3/TRBV12-4,TRBJ2-3,TRBD2,.,TGTGCCAGCAGGGGGATTAGCGGGGGGGCAGATACGCAGTATTTT,CASRGISGGADTQYF
TRBV4-3,TRBJ2-2,TRBD2,few,TGCGCCAGCAGCCAAGATCGCGGCGGGGGGAACACCGGGGAGCTGTTTTTT,CASSQDRGGGNTGELFF
TRBV7-2,TRBJ2-7,TRBD1,.,TGTGCCAGCAGCTCCCGGACAGGGAGGCACGAGCAGTACTTC,CASSSRTGRHEQYF
TRBV12-3/TRBV12-4,TRBJ2-5,TRBD2,once,TGTGCCAGCAGCCGAGGACTAGCGGGGGGGCTGAAGTCACAGCAGTACTTC,CASSRGLAGGLKSQQYF
TRBV27,TRBJ2-7,TRBD1,.,TGTGCCAGCTTCAACCGGGGACAGTTCCCCTACGAGCAGTACTTC,CASFNRGQFPYEQYF
TRBV4-3,TRBJ1-2,TRBD1,.,TGCGCCAGCAGCCAAGAGACAGGGGTACGAAGCTACACCTTC,CASSQETGVRSYTF
TRBV20-1,TRBJ1-2,.,.,TGCAGTGCTCCTGTTGTTCTTCAGGCCCATGGCTACACCTTC,CSAPVVLQAHGYTF
TRBV5-1,TRBJ2-5,TRBD2,few,TGCGCCAGCAGTACGACTAGCGGGGGGCAAGAGACCCAGTACTTC,CASSTTSGGQETQYF
TRBV6-6,TRBJ1-5,TRBD1,.,TGTGCCAGCAGCTCCAGGGGGCACGGCAATCAGCCCCAGCATTTT,CASSSRGHGNQPQHF
TRBV4-1,TRBJ2-1,.,few,TGCGCCAGCAGTCATCAGCGGAGTGAGCAGTTCTTC,CASSHQRSEQFF
TRBV20-1,TRBJ2-3,.,.,TGCAGTGCCCTAGGTTCCAGCACAGATACGCAGTATTTT,CSALGSSTDTQYF
TRBV6-2/TRBV6-3,TRBJ1-5,.,.,TGTGCCAGCACGCCACGACAGACCTTTAGCAATCAGCCCCAGCATTTT,CASTPRQTFSNQPQHF
TRBV6-1,TRBJ2-7,TRBD1,.,TGTGCCAGCATGGACCTGGGACAGGGGGCTTACTACGAGCAGTACTTC,CASMDLGQGAYYEQYF
TRBV25-1,TRBJ1-6,.,few,TGTGCCAGCAATGGCGGGAATTCACCCCTCCACTTT,CASNGGNSPLHF
TRBV27,TRBJ1-4,.,.,TGTGCCAGCAGTTTATCGTCATACCCTGAAAAACTGTTTTTT,CASSLSSYPEKLFF
TRBV4-3,TRBJ1-1,TRBD1,.,TGCGCCAGCAGCCAAGATGGGACAGGGGGCAGTGAAGCTTTCTTT,CASSQDGTGGSEAFF
TRBV6-1,TRBJ1-4,.,few,TGTGCCAGCGAGATAGGGACCTCTAATGAAAAACTGTTTTTT,CASEIGTSNEKLFF